These 29 T cell receptor beta chains originate from one sample sequenced in a study of T cell repertoires in cytomegalovirus infection. TCRdb processed the reads anew with MiXCR; each CDR3 protein has one entry. The profile covers 740,000 or so distinct CDR3 sequences, with 35% appearing a single time and about 2.8% taken by the ten largest. The material sequenced was PBMCs. Receptors originate from a human donor in good health (CMV status not recorded). Some clones in this sample may be carry-over from other donors' samples.

This clonotype was seen a single time. CDR3 in amino acids: CASSATADQPQHF. The DNA for the CDR3 is TGCGCCAGCAGCGCGACAGCCGATCAGCCCCAGCATTTT. The J gene is TRBJ1-5, the V gene TRBV5-1; perhaps TRBD1 as D (5 bases). Trimming removed 4 bases from V and 5 bases from J, with 10 bases in between. Germline V CDR1 and CDR2: SGHRS, YFSETQ. This CDR3 contains 13 residues.

A note on this clonotype: A much more abundant neighbour one base away suggests this may be a read error. The CDR3 end shows no conserved phenylalanine or tryptophan, and so a read error is likely. The chain is built from TRBV7-4 and TRBJ2-7; D possibly uses TRBD1 or TRBD2 (5 bases each). The CDR3 covers 18 residues. V gave up 8 bases and J gave up 0 bases, with 26 bases separating them. Looked up from germline, CDR1 is SGHVT and CDR2 is SQSDAQ. The CDR3 region is CASPKTRKGQGVSYEQYL. The CDR3 coding sequence is TGTGCCAGCCCCAAAACTCGGAAGGGGCAGGGAGTCTCCTACGAGCAGTACCTC.

This clonotype was recorded a few times. In DNA form, the CDR3 reads TGTGCCAGCAGTTATCAGACTCGGTACGAGCAGTACTTC. This encodes CASSYQTRYEQYF. The gene calls are TRBV27 and TRBJ2-7; D not certain. CDR1 is MNHEY and CDR2 is SMNVEV in the germline V gene (reference sequence). Trimming shortened V by 4 bases and J by 4 bases, and 11 bases separated the two germline ends. The CDR3 sequence is 13 residues long.

This clonotype has a count of ten or more. This sequence joins TRBV7-2 and TRBJ2-3; 9 nucleotides line up with TRBD2. The CDR3 covers 15 residues. The V gene's germline CDR1 is SGHTA and CDR2 FQGNSA. Trimming took 5 bases from V and 4 from J; bases not matched to a gene: 7. The CDR3 nucleotides read TGTGCCAGCAGCCAACTGATAGCGGGAGCAGATACGCAGTATTTT. As protein: CASSQLIAGADTQYF.

V is TRBV27 and J is TRBJ1-4, with D unclear. The V end lost 2 bases, the J end lost 6 bases, and 13 bases lay between the germline ends. This CDR3 is built from 15 residues. Looked up from germline, CDR1 is MNHEY and CDR2 is SMNVEV (reference sequence). Written as DNA, the CDR3 is TGTGCCAGCAGTTTACAATACGGACGCGATGAAAAACTGTTTTTT. This sequence encodes CASSLQYGRDEKLFF.

This clonotype was recorded a few times. The CDR3 reads CASSLSAGQGIYGYTF. The CDR3 DNA is TGTGCCAGCAGCTTATCGGCGGGACAGGGGATCTATGGCTACACCTTC. The chain joins TRBV7-9 to TRBJ1-2; 10 bases agree with TRBD1. The CDR3 totals 16 residues. CDR1 and CDR2 (germline): SEHNR, FQNEAQ (reference sequence). After removal of 2 bases from V and 4 bases from J, the junction contained 7 bases not matched to a gene.

This clonotype was seen a few times. The chain employs TRBV7-2 and TRBJ1-4; 11 bases are shared with TRBD1. With 4 bases clipped from V and 7 bases from J, the junction kept 5 bases outside the gene matches. Germline CDR1 is SGHTA and CDR2 is FQGNSA. The CDR3 is made up of 15 amino acids. CDR3 DNA sequence: TGTGCCAGCAGCTGGGGACAGGGGGGTGGTGAAAAACTGTTTTTT. Encoded protein: CASSWGQGGGEKLFF.

The table lists this clonotype with many counts. The V and J genes are TRBV12-3 or TRBV12-4 and TRBJ1-1; possibly TRBD1 for D (6 bases). V dropped 9 bases and J dropped 6 bases, with 23 bases sitting between them. The CDR3 sequence is 15 residues long. DNA for the CDR3: TGTGCCAGTAAGGTCAATGGGGGCCTGGTCGCTGAAGCTTTCTTT. It translates to CASKVNGGLVAEAFF.

This clonotype has just a few counts. The chain couples TRBV6-5 to TRBJ1-1; D uncertain. Looked up from germline, CDR1 is MNHEY and CDR2 is SVGAGI. CDR3 length: 13 amino acids. V dropped 0 bases and J dropped 6 bases, with 8 bases sitting between them. The CDR3 sequence: CASSYSVGSEAFF. DNA for the CDR3: TGTGCCAGCAGTTACTCGGTAGGGTCTGAAGCTTTCTTT.

V and J are TRBV9 and TRBJ2-3; either TRBD1 or TRBD2 may supply D (6 bases each). Germline lookup yields CDR1 SGDLS and CDR2 YYNGEE. The CDR3 covers 14 residues. The V end lost 3 bases, the J end lost 2 bases, and 10 bases lay between the germline ends. Here the CDR3 reads CASSDGGPTDTQYF. The DNA of the CDR3 is TGTGCCAGCAGCGACGGGGGCCCCACAGATACGCAGTATTTT.

The DNA for the CDR3 is TGTGCCAGCAGCGCCGGAGGCGGGAGGTCGTTCACCGGGGAGCTGTTTTTT. Residues: CASSAGGGRSFTGELFF. V is TRBV27 and J is TRBJ2-2, with 8 bases fitting TRBD2. CDR1 and CDR2 (germline): MNHEY, SMNVEV (reference sequence). The ends lost 6 bases at V and 4 bases at J; junction bases unmatched: 13. CDR3 length equals 17 residues.

This chain links TRBV7-4 with TRBJ2-3, with 10 bases lining up with TRBD2. The CDR3 length is 17 residues. CDR1 SGHVT and CDR2 SQSDAQ come from the germline V gene. Trimming cost V 5 bases and J 5 bases; bases outside gene matches: 13. The CDR3 loop is CASSPPGSGRAVDTQYF. For the CDR3, the DNA is TGTGCCAGCAGCCCCCCTGGGAGCGGGAGGGCCGTAGATACGCAGTATTTT. Based on the CDR3 plus reference TRBV7-4 and TRBJ2-3, the full variable domain is GAGVSQSPRYKVAKRGRDVALRCDSISGHVTLYWYRQTLGQGSEVLTYSQSDAQRDKSGRPSGRFSAERPERSVSTLKIQRTEQGDSAVYLCASSPPGSGRAVDTQYFGPGTRLTVL.

The chain carries TRBV19 and TRBJ2-7; possibly TRBD1 for D (5 bases). The germline V gene encodes CDR1 LNHDA and CDR2 SQIVND (reference sequence). The CDR3 totals 16 residues. V lost 3 bases and J 2 bases, leaving 17 bases between the germline ends. The CDR3 is CASSITLDSITYEQYF. DNA for the CDR3: TGTGCCAGTAGTATTACTCTCGACAGTATCACCTACGAGCAGTACTTC.

The sample holds many counts of this clonotype. The CDR3 bases are TGTGCCAGCAGCTTAATTGAGCTTGGGGAGAACCATGAGCAGTTCTTC. Translation gives CASSLIELGENHEQFF. This chain joins TRBV7-2 and TRBJ2-1, with D maybe TRBD2 (5 bases). Trimming took 2 bases from V and 8 from J, leaving 19 bases between them. The CDR3 contains 16 residues. In germline, CDR1 is SGHTA, CDR2 FQGNSA.

The chain links TRBV7-6 to TRBJ2-1, with D tentatively TRBD1 or TRBD2 (6 bases each). The CDR3 contains 19 residues. The germline gives CDR1 SGHVS, CDR2 FNYEAQ. Trimming took 5 bases from V and 9 from J, leaving 32 bases between them. The CDR3 coding sequence is TGTGCCAGCAGCGAAATAGGGGGAAGACTAGGCGCCTACTTCGGTGAGCAGTTCTTC. This gives the protein CASSEIGGRLGAYFGEQFF.

The genes are TRBV20-1 and TRBJ2-7; perhaps TRBD1 as D (6 bases). This CDR3 comprises 14 residues. Trimming shortened V by 0 bases and J by 4 bases, and 13 bases separated the two germline ends. CDR1 is DFQATT, CDR2 SNEGSKA, per germline (reference sequence). The CDR3 DNA is TGCAGTGCTAGAGATCCAGGGGCGGCTTACGAGCAGTACTTC. Translation gives CSARDPGAAYEQYF.

This clonotype showed up many times. The rearrangement joins TRBV27 to TRBJ1-6; TRBD1 is a possible D gene (5 bases). Per the germline V gene, CDR1 is MNHEY and CDR2 is SMNVEV (reference sequence). Trimming removed 1 base at V and 4 bases at J, with 8 bases between. The CDR3 covers 15 residues. Written as DNA, the CDR3 is TGTGCCAGCAGTTTATTCCCAGGGTATAATTCACCCCTCCACTTT. Translating it yields CASSLFPGYNSPLHF.

This chain connects TRBV11-3 to TRBJ1-1; 8 positions match TRBD1. The CDR3 runs 15 residues. V lost 2 bases and J lost 1; bases outside the gene matches: 3. Germline V CDR1 and CDR2: SGHNT, YENEEA. CDR3 nucleotides: TGTGCCAGCAGCTTACAGGGGGCCTCGAACACTGAAGCTTTCTTT. Encoded protein: CASSLQGASNTEAFF.

This clonotype was seen just once. The rearrangement uses TRBV30 and TRBJ2-1; 9 nucleotides align to TRBD2. V lost 3 bases and J lost 10; bases outside the gene matches: 7. Looked up from germline, CDR1 is GTSNPN and CDR2 is SVGIG (reference sequence). This CDR3 has 13 amino acids. The CDR3 sequence is CAWREGGGEEQFF. The CDR3 DNA reads TGTGCCTGGAGGGAGGGCGGGGGGGAGGAGCAGTTCTTC.

The chain recombines TRBV5-4 with TRBJ1-1, with 7 bases identical to TRBD1. In germline, CDR1 is SGHNT, CDR2 YYREEE (reference sequence). CDR3 length: 16 amino acids. V gave up 4 bases and J gave up 5 bases; unmatched junction bases: 14. CDR3 in amino acids: CASSVGTAISRTEAFF. The CDR3 nucleotides are TGTGCCAGCAGCGTAGGGACAGCAATTTCGAGGACTGAAGCTTTCTTT. Looking up the rest from reference TRBV5-4 and TRBJ1-1 gives the full variable domain: ETGVTQSPTHLIKTRGQQVTLRCSSQSGHNTVSWYQQALGQGPQFIFQYYREEENGRGNFPPRFSGLQFPNYSSELNVNALELDDSALYLCASSVGTAISRTEAFFGQGTRLTVV.

In this sample, this clonotype turned up a few times. The CDR3 loop reads CASSEPAGRENYGYTF. The CDR3 DNA sequence: TGTGCCAGCAGTGAACCGGCAGGGAGGGAGAACTATGGCTACACCTTC. The chain joins TRBV25-1 to TRBJ1-2; TRBD1 is a possible D gene (5 bases). V lost 2 bases, J lost 2 bases, and 15 bases lay in between. CDR1 is MGHDK, CDR2 SYGVNS, per germline. The CDR3 totals 16 residues.

The rearrangement uses TRBV28 and TRBJ2-5, with D tentatively TRBD1 or TRBD2 (5 bases each). This CDR3 region has 12 residues. Germline CDR1 MDHEN, CDR2 SYDVKM. Trimming shortened V by 7 bases and J by 7 bases, and 13 bases separated the two germline ends. Here the CDR3 DNA reads TGTGCCAGCACTCGCCCTGGGGGGACCCAGTACTTC. Protein: CASTRPGGTQYF. The full variable domain, in which reference TRBV28 and TRBJ2-5 provide the parts outside the CDR3, is DVKVTQSSRYLVKRTGEKVFLECVQDMDHENMFWYRQDPGLGLRLIYFSYDVKMKEKGDIPEGYSVSREKKERFSLILESASTNQTSMYLCASTRPGGTQYFGPGTRLLVL.

This clonotype was picked up a small number of times. J is TRBJ1-1 and V is TRBV7-2, with D uncertain. CDR1 and CDR2 from the germline V gene are SGHTA and FQGNSA. Trimming shortened V by 1 base and J by 2 bases, and 11 bases separated the two germline ends. The CDR3 covers 15 residues. The CDR3 loop is CASSLVAEGNTEAFF. The CDR3 DNA reads TGTGCCAGCAGCTTAGTGGCAGAGGGTAACACTGAAGCTTTCTTT.

This clonotype was found many times. The genes are TRBV7-6 and TRBJ2-1, with unresolved D. Deletions cut 2 bases from V and 1 base from J, with 6 bases between. The CDR3 runs 14 residues. The germline V gene has CDR1 SGHVS and CDR2 FNYEAQ. Here the CDR3 DNA reads TGTGCCAGCAGCTTACTCCAGTCCTACAATGAGCAGTTCTTC. Translation gives CASSLLQSYNEQFF.

This clonotype was detected a few times. V usage is TRBV19 and J usage is TRBJ1-5, with D perhaps TRBD1 (6 bases). V lost 6 bases to trimming and J lost 8 bases, with 17 bases between them. This CDR3 comprises 14 residues. CDR1 is LNHDA and CDR2 is SQIVND in the germline V gene (reference sequence). CDR3 sequence reads: CASRDPGHMKPQHF. CDR3 DNA: TGTGCCAGTAGGGACCCGGGACACATGAAGCCCCAGCATTTT.

This sequence joins TRBV24-1 and TRBJ1-2, with unresolved D. Trimming stripped 6 bases from V and 6 bases from J, with 13 bases between. The CDR3 sequence is 13 residues long. Germline assignment: CDR1 KGHDR and CDR2 SFDVKD. The CDR3 sequence is CATSRMPSDGYTF. The CDR3 DNA is TGTGCCACCAGTCGCATGCCGTCGGATGGCTACACCTTC.

This chain joins TRBV12-3 or TRBV12-4 and TRBJ1-2; 7 bases agree with TRBD1. The CDR3 has 15 residues. Trimming cost V 6 bases and J 7 bases; bases outside gene matches: 14. This chain's CDR3 is CASSPGARGKSGYTF. The CDR3 DNA reads TGTGCCAGCAGCCCCGGAGCCAGGGGGAAGAGTGGCTACACCTTC.

J is TRBJ2-7 and V is TRBV7-2; D is possibly TRBD1 (6 bases). The V and J ends lost 5 bases and 6 bases respectively, with 11 bases between them. Germline V gene sequence: CDR1 SGHTA, CDR2 FQGNSA. There are 12 residues in the CDR3. The CDR3 sequence is CASSATGREQYF. The CDR3 bases are TGTGCCAGCAGCGCCACAGGGCGCGAGCAGTACTTC.

This CDR3 is CATRSGAKNIQYF. CDR3 nucleotides: TGTGCCACCCGCTCCGGGGCCAAAAACATTCAGTACTTC. The chain employs TRBV28 and TRBJ2-4; D unclear. The germline V gene encodes CDR1 MDHEN and CDR2 SYDVKM. This CDR3 comprises 13 residues. V lost 10 bases to trimming and J lost 1 base, with 11 bases between them.